The source of this T cell receptor beta chain is a study of blood T cell repertoires in COVID-19. Study overall: The origin of the acute and convalescent COVID-19 samples was the United States, Italy and Spain.

Followed longitudinally, the Seattle patients had been enrolled during active infection. Authors' processing steps: Estimates of nucleated cell counts were drawn from the amplification of reference gene primers. This table comes from immunoSEQ multiplex PCR, and its TCRdb copy is limited to in-frame clones, with some not included. D and trimming were read from the DNA, whereas the V and J calls and clone size are those reported in that table. The sample shows approximately 340,000 clones, approximately 90% of them seen only once. The CDR3 covers 14 residues. The trim removed 5 bases at V and 2 bases at J, leaving 4 bases unmatched. The germline V gene encodes CDR1 SGHRS and CDR2 YFSETQ. The table lists this clone with a few counts.

The rearrangement uses TRBV5-1 and TRBJ1-2, with 9 bases lining up with TRBD1. The sample consisted of peripheral blood. The TCR originated in a man in his thirties or forties with COVID-19, enrolled during active disease. CDR3 sequence reads: CASSWDRANYGYTF. CDR3 DNA: TGCGCCAGCAGTTGGGACAGGGCAAACTATGGCTACACCTTC.